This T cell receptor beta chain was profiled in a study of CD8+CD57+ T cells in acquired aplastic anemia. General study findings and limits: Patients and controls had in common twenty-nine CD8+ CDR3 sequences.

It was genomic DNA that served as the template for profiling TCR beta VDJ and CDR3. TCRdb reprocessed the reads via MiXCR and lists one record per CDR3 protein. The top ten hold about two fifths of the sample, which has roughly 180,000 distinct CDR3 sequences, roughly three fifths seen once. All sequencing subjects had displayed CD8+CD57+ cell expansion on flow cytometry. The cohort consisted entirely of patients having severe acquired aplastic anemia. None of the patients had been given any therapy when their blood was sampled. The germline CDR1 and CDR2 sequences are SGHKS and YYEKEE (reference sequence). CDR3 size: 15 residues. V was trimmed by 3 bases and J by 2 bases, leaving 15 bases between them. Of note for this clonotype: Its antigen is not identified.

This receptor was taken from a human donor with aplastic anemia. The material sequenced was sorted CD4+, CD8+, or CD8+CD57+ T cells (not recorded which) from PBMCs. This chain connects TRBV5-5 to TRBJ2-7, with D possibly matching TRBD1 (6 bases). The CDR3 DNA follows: TGTGCCAGCAGCTGGGGATGGACAGAGACCTACGAGCAGTACTTC. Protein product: CASSWGWTETYEQYF.